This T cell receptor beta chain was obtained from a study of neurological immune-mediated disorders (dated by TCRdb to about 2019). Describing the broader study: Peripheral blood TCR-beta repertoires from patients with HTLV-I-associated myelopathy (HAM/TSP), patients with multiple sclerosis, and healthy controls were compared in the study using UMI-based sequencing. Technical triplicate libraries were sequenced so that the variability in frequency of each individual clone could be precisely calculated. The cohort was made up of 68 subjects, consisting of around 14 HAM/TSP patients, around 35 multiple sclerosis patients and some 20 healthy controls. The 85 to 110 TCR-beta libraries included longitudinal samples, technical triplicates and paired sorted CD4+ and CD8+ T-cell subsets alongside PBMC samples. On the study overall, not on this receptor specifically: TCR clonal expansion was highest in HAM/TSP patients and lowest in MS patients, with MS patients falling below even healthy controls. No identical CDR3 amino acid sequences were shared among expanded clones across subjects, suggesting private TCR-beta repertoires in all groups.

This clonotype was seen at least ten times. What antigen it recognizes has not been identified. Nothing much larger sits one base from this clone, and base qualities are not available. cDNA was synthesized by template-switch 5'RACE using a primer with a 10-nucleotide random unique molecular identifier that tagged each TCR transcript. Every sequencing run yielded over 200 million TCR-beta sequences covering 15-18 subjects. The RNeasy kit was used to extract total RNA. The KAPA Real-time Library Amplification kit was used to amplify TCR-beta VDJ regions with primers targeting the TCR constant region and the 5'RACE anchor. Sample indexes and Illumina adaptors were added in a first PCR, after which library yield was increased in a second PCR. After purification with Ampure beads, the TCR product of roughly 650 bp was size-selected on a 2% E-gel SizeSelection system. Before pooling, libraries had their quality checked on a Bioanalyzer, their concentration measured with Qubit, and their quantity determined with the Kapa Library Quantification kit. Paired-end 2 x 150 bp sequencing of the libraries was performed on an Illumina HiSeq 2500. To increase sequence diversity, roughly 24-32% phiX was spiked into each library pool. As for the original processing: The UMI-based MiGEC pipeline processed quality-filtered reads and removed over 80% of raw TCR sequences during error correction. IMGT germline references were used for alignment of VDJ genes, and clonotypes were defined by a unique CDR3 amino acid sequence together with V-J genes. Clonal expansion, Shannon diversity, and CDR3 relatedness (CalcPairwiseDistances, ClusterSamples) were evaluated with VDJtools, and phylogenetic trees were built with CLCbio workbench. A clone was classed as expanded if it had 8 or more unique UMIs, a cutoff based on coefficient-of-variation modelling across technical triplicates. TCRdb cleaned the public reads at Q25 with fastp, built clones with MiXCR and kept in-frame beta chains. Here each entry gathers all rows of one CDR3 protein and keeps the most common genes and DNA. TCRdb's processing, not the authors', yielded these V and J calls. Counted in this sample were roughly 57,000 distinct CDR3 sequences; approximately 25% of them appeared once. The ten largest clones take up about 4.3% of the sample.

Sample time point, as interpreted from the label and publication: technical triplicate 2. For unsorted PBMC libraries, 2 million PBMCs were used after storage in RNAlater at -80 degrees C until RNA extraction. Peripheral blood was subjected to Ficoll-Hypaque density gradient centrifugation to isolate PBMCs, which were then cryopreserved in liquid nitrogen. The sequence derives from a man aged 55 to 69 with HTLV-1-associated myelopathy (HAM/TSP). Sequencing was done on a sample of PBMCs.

The DNA reads TGCAGCGTTGAAAAACGAGACAGGGGGTTAGGGGAGCAGTACTTC. Translated, this gives CSVEKRDRGLGEQYF. The rearranged chain carries TRBV29-1 and TRBJ2-7; TRBD1 matches 9 bases in the middle. As encoded in the germline V gene, CDR1 is SQVTM while CDR2 is ANQGSEA. The CDR3 has 15 amino acids, counting the end cysteine and phenylalanine. The only DNA kept is the CDR3, 45 bases in frame from the first base. V and J are trimmed by 2 bases and 7 bases, and the gene matches miss 12 bases of the junction.